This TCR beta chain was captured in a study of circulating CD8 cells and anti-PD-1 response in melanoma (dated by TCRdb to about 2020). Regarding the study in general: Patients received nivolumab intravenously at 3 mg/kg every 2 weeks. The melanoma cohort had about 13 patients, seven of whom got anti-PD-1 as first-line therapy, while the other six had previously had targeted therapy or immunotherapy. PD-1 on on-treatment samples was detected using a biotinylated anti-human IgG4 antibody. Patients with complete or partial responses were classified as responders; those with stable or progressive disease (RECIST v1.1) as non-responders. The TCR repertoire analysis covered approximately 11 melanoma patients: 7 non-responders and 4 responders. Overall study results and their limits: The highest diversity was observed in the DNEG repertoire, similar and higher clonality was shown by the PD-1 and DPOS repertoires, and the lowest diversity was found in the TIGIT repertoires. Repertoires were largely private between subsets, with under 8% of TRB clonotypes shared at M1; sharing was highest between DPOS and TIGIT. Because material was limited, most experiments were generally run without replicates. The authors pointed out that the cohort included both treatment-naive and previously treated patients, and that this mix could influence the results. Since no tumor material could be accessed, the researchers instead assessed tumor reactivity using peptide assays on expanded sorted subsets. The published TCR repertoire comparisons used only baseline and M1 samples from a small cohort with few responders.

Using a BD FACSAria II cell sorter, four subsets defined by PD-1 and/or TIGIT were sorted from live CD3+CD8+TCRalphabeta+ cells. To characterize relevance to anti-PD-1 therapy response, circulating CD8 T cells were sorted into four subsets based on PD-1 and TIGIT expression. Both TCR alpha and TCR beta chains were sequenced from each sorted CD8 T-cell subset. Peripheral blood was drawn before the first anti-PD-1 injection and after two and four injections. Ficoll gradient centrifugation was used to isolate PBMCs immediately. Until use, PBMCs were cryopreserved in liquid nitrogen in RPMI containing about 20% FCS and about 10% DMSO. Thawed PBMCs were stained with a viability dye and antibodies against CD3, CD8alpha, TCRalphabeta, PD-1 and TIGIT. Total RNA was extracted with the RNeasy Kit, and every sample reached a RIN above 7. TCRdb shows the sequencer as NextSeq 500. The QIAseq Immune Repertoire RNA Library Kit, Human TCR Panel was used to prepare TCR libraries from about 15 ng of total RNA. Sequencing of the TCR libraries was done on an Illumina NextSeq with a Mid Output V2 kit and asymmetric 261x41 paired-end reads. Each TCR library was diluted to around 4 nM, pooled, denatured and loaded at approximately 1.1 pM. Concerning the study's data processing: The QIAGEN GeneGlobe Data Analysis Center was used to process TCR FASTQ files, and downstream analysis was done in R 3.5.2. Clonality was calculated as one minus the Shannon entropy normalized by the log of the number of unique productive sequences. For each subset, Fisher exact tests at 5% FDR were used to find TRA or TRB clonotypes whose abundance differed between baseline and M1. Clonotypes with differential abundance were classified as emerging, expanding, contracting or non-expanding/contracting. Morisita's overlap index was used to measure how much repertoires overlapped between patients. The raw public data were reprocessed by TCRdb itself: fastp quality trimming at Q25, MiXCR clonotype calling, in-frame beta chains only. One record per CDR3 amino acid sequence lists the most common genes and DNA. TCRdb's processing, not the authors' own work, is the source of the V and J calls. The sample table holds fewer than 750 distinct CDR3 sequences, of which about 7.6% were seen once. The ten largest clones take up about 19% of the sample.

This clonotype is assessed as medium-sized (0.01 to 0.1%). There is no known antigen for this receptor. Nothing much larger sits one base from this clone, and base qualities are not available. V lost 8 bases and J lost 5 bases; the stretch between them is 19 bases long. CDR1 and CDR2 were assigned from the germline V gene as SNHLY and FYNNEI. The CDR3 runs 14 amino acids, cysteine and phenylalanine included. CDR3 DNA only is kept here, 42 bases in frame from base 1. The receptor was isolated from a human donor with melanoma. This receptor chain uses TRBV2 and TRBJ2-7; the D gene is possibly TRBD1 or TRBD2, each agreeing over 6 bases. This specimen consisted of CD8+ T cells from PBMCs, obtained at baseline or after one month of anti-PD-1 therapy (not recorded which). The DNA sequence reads TGTGCCAGCGGGCGGGACACCCTGGCCAACGAGCAGTACTTC. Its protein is CASGRDTLANEQYF.